This paragraph covers one T cell receptor beta chain sequence. The sample originates from a study of blood T cell repertoires in COVID-19. Original data processing: Counts of nucleated cells, estimated from reference gene primer amplification, were obtained. Some clones are missing from TCRdb's copy, which holds only in-frame ones; the method was immunoSEQ multiplex PCR. V and J calls and clone size follow that table, whereas D and trimming were derived from the DNA. The sample contains a few hundred thousand clones, 88% of which appear only once. Sequenced input: peripheral blood. The sequence came from a man between 60 and 75 years old who had recovered from COVID-19.

DNA for the CDR3: TGTGCCAGCAGCACGACCGGGACAGGGCTCACAGATACGCAGTATTTT. Amino acid sequence: CASSTTGTGLTDTQYF. V usage is TRBV7-9 and J usage is TRBJ2-3; 9 bases align to TRBD1. J was trimmed by 2 bases and V by 5 bases; bases with no gene match: 8. Germline V CDR1 and CDR2: SEHNR, FQNEAQ (reference sequence). The CDR3 runs 16 residues.